This TCR beta chain was found in a study of shared clonotypes between healthy human individuals. Whole-study context: Sampling drew on donors who were two women and three men aged 18 to 49. Study-level points and caveats: Donors were few, which limited the genetic and exposure-history diversity represented.

Assay execution proceeded at the deep level. The data were produced by immunoSEQ multiplex PCR, yet TCRdb's version contains in-frame clones alone and is incomplete. Of about 2 million clones in the sample, approximately 94% were seen once. CD8 cells classed as naive were CD45RO-negative and positively selected for CCR7, excluding terminally differentiated effector memory CD45RA+ cells. As for this clone: Its antigen is currently unknown.

Specimen: naive CD8+ T cells sorted from blood. This TCR was sampled from a man aged 18 to 35 in good health.

This CDR3 is CASSSNGQGPGANVLTF. CDR3 DNA: TGTGCCAGCAGCTCCAATGGACAGGGCCCTGGGGCCAACGTCCTGACTTTC. The gene calls are TRBV7-9 and TRBJ2-6; 8 positions match TRBD1. The CDR3 extends over 17 amino acids. J lost 2 bases, V lost 4 bases, and 7 bases had no gene match. Germline loops: CDR1 SEHNR, CDR2 FQNEAQ (reference sequence). Drawing the rest from reference TRBV7-9 and TRBJ2-6, the complete variable domain is DTGVSQNPRHKITKRGQNVTFRCDPISEHNRLYWYRQTLGQGPEFLTYFQNEAQLEKSRLLSDRFSAERPKGSFSTLEIQRTEQGDSAMYLCASSSNGQGPGANVLTFGAGSRLTVL.